The next 4 T cell receptor beta chains were all read from a single sample in a study of OX40 agonist ivuxolimab in advanced cancers. Sequencing used immunoSEQ multiplex PCR; TCRdb keeps in-frame clones, though not all of them. The repertoire holds 60,000 to 95,000 clones, with 90% as singletons. The starting material was CD4+ or CD8+ T cells sorted from blood, obtained in a trial of the OX40 agonist ivuxolimab. The receptors come from an adult with an advanced solid tumor such as melanoma, head and neck, liver or kidney cancer.

The chain is built from TRBV27 and TRBJ2-2; no definite D call. The CDR3 length is 14 residues. V was clipped by 1 base and J by 8 bases, with 11 bases between them. Germline-derived CDR1 and CDR2 are MNHEY and SMNVEV (reference sequence). The CDR3 loop is CASSLLSVRGELFF. CDR3 coding DNA: TGTGCCAGCAGTTTATTATCGGTGAGGGGGGAGCTGTTTTTT.

V and J are TRBV7-3 and TRBJ1-1, with D possibly TRBD1 on 5 matching bases. Germline CDR1 reads SGHTA; CDR2 reads FQGTGA. Deletions cut 2 bases from V and 1 base from J, with 8 bases between. The CDR3 runs to 14 residues. This CDR3 reads CASSLGGENTEAFF. The CDR3 nucleotides are TGTGCCAGCAGCTTAGGGGGAGAGAACACTGAAGCTTTCTTT. The full variable domain, in which reference TRBV7-3 and TRBJ1-1 provide the parts outside the CDR3, is GAGVSQTPSNKVTEKGKYVELRCDPISGHTALYWYRQSLGQGPEFLIYFQGTGAADDSGLPNDRFFAVRPEGSVSTLKIQRTERGDSAVYLCASSLGGENTEAFFGQGTRLTVV.

This chain uses TRBV23-1 with TRBJ2-5, with D unclear. TRBV23-1 is an ORF, with its function uncertain. The CDR3 is 13 residues long. The germline V and J ends were trimmed by 7 bases and 5 bases, with 14 bases remaining between them. This CDR3 is CASTPSIRETQYF. CDR3 bases: TGCGCCAGCACACCCTCGATTCGGGAGACCCAGTACTTC.

This chain uses TRBV27 with TRBJ2-2, with a possible D match to TRBD1 (6 bases). The V gene lost 0 bases and the J gene lost 5 bases, with 16 bases spanning the gap. Germline lookup yields CDR1 MNHEY and CDR2 SMNVEV (reference sequence). The CDR3 is 17 residues long. The CDR3 reads CASSLSTGTSRTGELFF. DNA for the CDR3: TGTGCCAGCAGTTTATCCACCGGGACAAGTAGAACCGGGGAGCTGTTTTTT.